This T cell receptor (beta chain) is drawn from a study of blood T cell repertoires in COVID-19. Germline V CDR1 and CDR2: SGHTA, FQGNSA. Trimming removed 5 bases at V and 2 bases at J, with 18 bases between. The CDR3 sequence is 16 residues long. In the study's own analysis: By means of reference gene primer amplification, nucleated cell counts were estimated. Assay: immunoSEQ multiplex PCR; the TCRdb copy retains only in-frame clones and omits some. D and trimming come from the DNA, and the V and J calls and clone size come from that table. The data contain approximately 260,000 clones, around four fifths of them singletons.

The receptor was isolated from a woman aged 60 to 75 with active or convalescent COVID-19. The J gene is TRBJ2-5, the V gene TRBV7-2; D gene ambiguous. Specimen: peripheral blood. The CDR3 sequence: CASSQGSRPPQETQYF. CDR3 coding DNA: TGTGCCAGCAGCCAAGGCTCGCGGCCCCCTCAAGAGACCCAGTACTTC.